This passage covers 30 T cell receptor beta chains from one sample sequenced in a study of cytomegalovirus exposure and HLA in healthy donors. TCRdb's copy holds only in-frame clones and misses some; the assay was immunoSEQ multiplex PCR. This repertoire shows 20,000 to 25,000 clones, approximately 96% found once; its top ten account for about 10%. The sample comprised PBMCs. These receptor sequences come from a man aged 25 to 40 in good health and CMV-seropositive.

Details on this clone: A read error may produce the germline difference seen at one junction end. This rearrangement joins TRBV6-1 to TRBJ2-7, with D perhaps TRBD2 (6 bases). The CDR3 contains 15 residues. Germline assignment: CDR1 MNHNS and CDR2 SASEGT. In DNA, the CDR3 is TGTGCCAGCAGTGTTTCAGCGGGTCCCTCCAACGAGCAGTACTTC. This sequence encodes CASSVSAGPSNEQYF.

The chain joins TRBV7-3 to TRBJ2-2, with 7 bases fitting TRBD1. V dropped 5 bases and J dropped 6; count of bases not matched to a gene: 9. CDR1 is SGHTA, CDR2 FQGTGA, per germline. The CDR3 spans 15 residues. This CDR3 reads CASSDSGGAAGELFF. CDR3 sequence (DNA): TGTGCCAGCAGCGACTCAGGGGGAGCGGCCGGGGAGCTGTTTTTT.

The chain carries TRBV28 and TRBJ2-7; D possibly corresponds to TRBD2 (6 bases). This CDR3 spans 15 amino acids. Trimming left V 4 bases short and J 3 bases short, with 16 bases between. Per the germline V gene, CDR1 is MDHEN and CDR2 is SYDVKM. CDR3 amino acids: CASSSYSGLSYEQYF. The DNA of the CDR3 is TGTGCCAGCAGTTCCTATTCGGGACTGAGCTACGAGCAGTACTTC.

The J gene is TRBJ1-1, the V gene TRBV28; D is undetermined. Germline V gene lookup returns CDR1 MDHEN and CDR2 SYDVKM. Trimming took 2 bases from V and 1 from J, leaving 5 bases between them. This CDR3 has 13 amino acids. The CDR3 DNA sequence: TGTGCCAGCAGTTTAGGGCAGAACACTGAAGCTTTCTTT. It yields the protein CASSLGQNTEAFF.

V gene TRBV2 combines with J gene TRBJ2-3; D remains unclear. The CDR3 runs 12 residues. V dropped 8 bases and J dropped 1 base, with 7 bases sitting between them. Germline loops: CDR1 SNHLY, CDR2 FYNNEI. The DNA for the CDR3 is TGTGCCAGCCTTCGGGGCACAGATACGCAGTATTTT. It translates to CASLRGTDTQYF.

The genes are TRBV4-3 and TRBJ2-7, with D perhaps TRBD2 (6 bases). V lost 0 bases, J lost 3 bases, and 15 bases lay in between. The CDR3 is 16 residues long. CDR1 is LGHNA and CDR2 is YSLEER in the germline V gene. This chain's CDR3 is CASSQDSRAGIYEQYF. DNA of the CDR3: TGCGCCAGCAGCCAAGATAGTAGGGCGGGGATCTACGAGCAGTACTTC.

The CDR3 region has the DNA TGTGCCAGCAGTGGGGACAGTTACACAGATACGCAGTATTTT. Protein: CASSGDSYTDTQYF. The rearrangement uses TRBV2 and TRBJ2-3, with TRBD1 matching over 7 bases. The CDR3 contains 14 residues. The V gene's germline CDR1 is SNHLY and CDR2 FYNNEI. V shed 4 bases, J shed 2 bases, and the junction held 3 bases outside the gene matches. Full variable domain (remainder filled in from reference TRBV2 and TRBJ2-3): EPEVTQTPSHQVTQMGQEVILRCVPISNHLYFYWYRQILGQKVEFLVSFYNNEISEKSEIFDDQFSVERPDGSNFTLKIRSTKLEDSAMYFCASSGDSYTDTQYFGPGTRLTVL.

This chain uses TRBV27 with TRBJ2-3; D may be TRBD2 (6 bases). The V and J ends lost 5 bases and 6 bases respectively, with 12 bases between them. Germline V gene lookup returns CDR1 MNHEY and CDR2 SMNVEV (reference sequence). The CDR3 runs to 13 residues. The CDR3 region is CASSMEGKDTQYF. The CDR3, as DNA: TGTGCCAGCAGTATGGAGGGCAAGGATACGCAGTATTTT.

The rearrangement joins TRBV5-8 to TRBJ2-3; 12 positions match TRBD2. The J segment lost 5 bases and the V segment lost 0 bases, leaving 4 bases of the junction unmatched. The CDR3 extends over 16 amino acids. CDR1 and CDR2 from the germline V gene are SGHTS and YDEGEE. This CDR3 reads CASSLGLAGAEDTQYF. In DNA form, the CDR3 reads TGTGCCAGCAGCTTGGGACTAGCGGGAGCGGAAGATACGCAGTATTTT.

This sequence joins TRBV28 and TRBJ1-2; D might be TRBD1 (5 bases). This CDR3 spans 13 amino acids. Trimming stripped 6 bases from V and 8 bases from J, with 16 bases between. Germline V CDR1 and CDR2: MDHEN, SYDVKM. CDR3 sequence: CASRGTREGGYTF. Written as DNA, the CDR3 is TGTGCCAGCAGGGGGACTAGGGAGGGAGGCTACACCTTC.

The V call is TRBV25-1, the J call TRBJ2-7; 12 nucleotides match TRBD2. The germline CDR1 and CDR2 sequences are MGHDK and SYGVNS. This CDR3 has 16 residues. V dropped 3 bases and J dropped 6; count of bases not matched to a gene: 9. The CDR3 nucleotides are TGTGCCAGCAGTGACCCTCGACTAGCGGGAGTGGTCGAGCAGTACTTC. Translated, it gives CASSDPRLAGVVEQYF.

The V gene is TRBV15, the J gene TRBJ2-7; D remains ambiguous. Between the trimmed V and J ends, which lost 1 base and 6 bases, there was a span of 13 bases. The germline gives CDR1 LNHNV, CDR2 YYDKDF (reference sequence). CDR3 length: 14 amino acids. The CDR3 sequence: CATSRAADSREQYF. As DNA, the CDR3 is TGTGCCACCAGCAGAGCGGCAGACTCCCGCGAGCAGTACTTC.

V is TRBV27 and J is TRBJ2-7; 10 bases are a match to TRBD2. CDR1 is MNHEY and CDR2 is SMNVEV in the germline V gene (reference sequence). The CDR3 extends over 16 amino acids. The V segment lost 4 bases and the J segment 2 bases; nucleotides outside the gene matches: 8. CDR3 sequence reads: CASSSPSGSSAYEQYF. CDR3 DNA: TGTGCCAGCAGTTCCCCTAGCGGGAGCTCGGCCTACGAGCAGTACTTC.

The chain uses TRBV5-1 and TRBJ2-4, with 9 bases identical to TRBD1. Trimming cost V 0 bases and J 8 bases; bases outside gene matches: 6. The CDR3 sequence is 15 residues long. The germline V gene has CDR1 SGHRS and CDR2 YFSETQ. The CDR3 reads CASSLGGTGYDIQYF. The CDR3 DNA sequence: TGCGCCAGCAGCTTGGGGGGGACAGGGTATGACATTCAGTACTTC.

V is TRBV28 and J is TRBJ1-1; tentative D call: TRBD1 (6 bases). The V gene lost 7 bases and the J gene lost 2 bases, with 14 bases spanning the gap. CDR1 MDHEN and CDR2 SYDVKM come from the germline V gene. The CDR3 is 14 residues long. This chain's CDR3 is CASITGTPNTEAFF. CDR3 DNA sequence: TGTGCCAGCATCACAGGGACCCCTAACACTGAAGCTTTCTTT.

The sample holds one count of this clone. The genes are TRBV9 and TRBJ2-2; a weak D match, TRBD1 (5 bases). The CDR3 loop spans 14 amino acids. CDR1 is SGDLS and CDR2 is YYNGEE in the germline V gene. V was clipped by 2 bases and J by 4 bases, with 9 bases between them. CDR3 in DNA: TGTGCCAGCAGCGTCCCTAGGGGCACCGGGGAGCTGTTTTTT. Translating gives CASSVPRGTGELFF. The full variable domain, its missing parts supplied by reference TRBV9 and TRBJ2-2, is DSGVTQTPKHLITATGQRVTLRCSPRSGDLSVYWYQQSLDQGLQFLIQYYNGEERAKGNILERFSAQQFPDLHSELNLSSLELGDSALYFCASSVPRGTGELFFGEGSRLTVL.

The CDR3 DNA is TGTGCCAGCAGTCAACGGGACAGGGGGGCCTACGAGCAGTACTTC. This sequence encodes CASSQRDRGAYEQYF. The rearrangement links TRBV27 to TRBJ2-7, with 11 bases matching TRBD1. Germline V CDR1 and CDR2: MNHEY, SMNVEV (reference sequence). V trimming: 5 bases; J trimming: 2 bases; junction bases outside the gene matches: 5. This CDR3 has 15 residues.

This chain connects TRBV18 to TRBJ1-1, with D maybe TRBD1 (5 bases). Trimming removed 6 bases at V and 1 base at J, with 9 bases between. Germline V gene lookup returns CDR1 KGHSH and CDR2 LQKENI. The CDR3 extends over 13 amino acids. CDR3 nucleotides: TGTGCCAGCTCCCCAACAGGGAACACTGAAGCTTTCTTT. Amino acids: CASSPTGNTEAFF.

The chain couples TRBV6-1 to TRBJ2-2; possible D gene TRBD2, 6 bases. In germline, CDR1 is MNHNS, CDR2 SASEGT. The V end was cut by 0 bases, the J end by 3 bases, with 8 bases between. The CDR3 runs 15 residues. The CDR3 coding sequence is TGTGCCAGCAGTGAAGCGGCGGGATACACCGGGGAGCTGTTTTTT. This sequence encodes CASSEAAGYTGELFF.

This clone was found once. This chain joins TRBV5-1 and TRBJ2-1; TRBD2 matches 8 bases. The CDR3 is made up of 15 amino acids. Germline V gives CDR1 SGHRS, CDR2 YFSETQ. Losses at the gene ends were 3 bases for V and 5 bases for J; bases not matched to a gene: 7. The CDR3 coding sequence is TGCGCCAGCAGCTACACTAGCGGAGCAAACAATGAGCAGTTCTTC. It encodes CASSYTSGANNEQFF. Combining the CDR3 with reference TRBV5-1 and TRBJ2-1 gives the whole variable domain KAGVTQTPRYLIKTRGQQVTLSCSPISGHRSVSWYQQTPGQGLQFLFEYFSETQRNKGNFPGRFSGRQFSNSRSEMNVSTLELGDSALYLCASSYTSGANNEQFFGPGTRLTVL.

CDR3 nucleotides: TGTGCCAGCAGTACAGTGCTGAACACTGAAGCTTTCTTT. This encodes CASSTVLNTEAFF. The chain employs TRBV6-6 and TRBJ1-1; D gene uncertain. The V and J ends lost 5 bases and 0 bases respectively, with 7 bases between them. Germline CDR1 is MNHNY and CDR2 is SVGAGI (reference sequence). This CDR3 spans 13 amino acids.

The rearrangement uses TRBV29-1 and TRBJ1-2; D is possibly TRBD1 (5 bases). This CDR3 has 12 amino acids. The V and J ends lost 4 bases and 3 bases respectively, with 9 bases between them. Germline-derived CDR1 and CDR2 are SQVTM and ANQGSEA. CDR3 in DNA: TGCAGCGTTGCTCGGGGGGACTATGGCTACACCTTC. Amino acids: CSVARGDYGYTF.

The chain links TRBV28 to TRBJ1-4; unclear D gene. The length of the CDR3 is 12 residues. The germline gives CDR1 MDHEN, CDR2 SYDVKM. V was cut by 1 base and J by 16 bases, with 13 bases left in between. The CDR3 sequence: CASSLYQQNPFF. The CDR3 bases are TGTGCCAGCAGTTTATACCAACAGAATCCGTTTTTT.

The J gene is TRBJ1-1, the V gene TRBV29-1; 7 positions match TRBD1. The V gene's germline CDR1 is SQVTM and CDR2 ANQGSEA. V shed 6 bases and J 0 bases; nucleotides not matched to a gene: 7. The CDR3 contains 14 residues. This CDR3 is CSVTLGQVNTEAFF. The CDR3 DNA reads TGCAGCGTCACCCTCGGACAGGTGAACACTGAAGCTTTCTTT.

On this clone itself: Relative to the germline gene, one junction end is altered; a read error may explain this. The rearrangement joins TRBV18 to TRBJ2-3, with 10 bases lining up with TRBD1. Germline V lookup: CDR1 KGHSH, CDR2 LQKENI. The CDR3 runs 15 residues. The CDR3 region is CASSPGQGSTDTQYF. The DNA for the CDR3 is TGTGCCAGCTCACCGGGACAGGGGAGCACCGATACGCAGTATTTT.

The rearrangement uses TRBV28 and TRBJ1-2; 8 nucleotides match TRBD1. The J segment lost 4 bases and the V segment lost 5 bases, leaving 6 bases of the junction unmatched. The germline V gene encodes CDR1 MDHEN and CDR2 SYDVKM. The CDR3 is made up of 14 amino acids. CDR3 loop: CASSPGQETYGYTF. CDR3 bases: TGTGCCAGCAGTCCGGGACAGGAGACCTATGGCTACACCTTC.

This sequence joins TRBV6-1 and TRBJ1-2, with D possibly matching TRBD1 (6 bases). This CDR3 spans 14 amino acids. Trimming stripped 4 bases from V and 4 bases from J, with 13 bases between. CDR1 is MNHNS, CDR2 SASEGT, per germline. CDR3 in amino acids: CASSARGSSYGYTF. DNA of the CDR3: TGTGCCAGCAGTGCCAGGGGATCGAGCTATGGCTACACCTTC.

The rearrangement uses TRBV27 and TRBJ1-2; 7 bases line up with TRBD1. The length of the CDR3 is 14 residues. In germline, CDR1 is MNHEY, CDR2 SMNVEV (reference sequence). After removal of 0 bases from V and 5 bases from J, the junction contained 3 bases not matched to a gene. CDR3 coding DNA: TGTGCCAGCAGTTTATCTCAGGGGGAATATGGCTACACCTTC. Its translation is CASSLSQGEYGYTF.

V is TRBV6-5 and J is TRBJ2-7, with 11 bases fitting TRBD2. Per germline, CDR1 MNHEY and CDR2 SVGAGI. Unmatched junction bases numbered 9, after V lost 5 bases and J lost 6 bases. The CDR3 covers 15 residues. CDR3 protein: CASSHDRTSGFEQYF. For the CDR3, the DNA is TGTGCCAGCAGTCACGATCGGACTAGCGGGTTCGAGCAGTACTTC.

The chain couples TRBV28 to TRBJ1-2; 8 bases map to TRBD1. Germline CDR1 MDHEN, CDR2 SYDVKM. Germline trimming cut 5 bases from V and 8 bases from J; bases unmatched to any gene: 7. There are 13 residues in the CDR3. The CDR3 region has the DNA TGTGCCAGCAGTCGGACAGGGAGGGAGGGCTACACCTTC. Its protein product is CASSRTGREGYTF.